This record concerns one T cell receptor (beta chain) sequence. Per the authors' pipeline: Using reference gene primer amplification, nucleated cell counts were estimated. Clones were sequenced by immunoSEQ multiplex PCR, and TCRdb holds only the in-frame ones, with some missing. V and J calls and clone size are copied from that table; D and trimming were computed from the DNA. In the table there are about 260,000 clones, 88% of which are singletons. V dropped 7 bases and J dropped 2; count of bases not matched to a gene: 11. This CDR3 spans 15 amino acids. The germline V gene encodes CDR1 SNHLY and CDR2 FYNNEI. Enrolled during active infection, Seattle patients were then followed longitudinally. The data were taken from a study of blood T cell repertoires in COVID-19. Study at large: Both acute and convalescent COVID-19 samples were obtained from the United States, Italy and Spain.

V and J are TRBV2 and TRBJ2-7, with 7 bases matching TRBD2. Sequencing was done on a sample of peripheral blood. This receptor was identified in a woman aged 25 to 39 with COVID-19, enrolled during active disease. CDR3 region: CASTSSPSGAYEQYF. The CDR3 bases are TGTGCCAGCACCTCTAGTCCTAGCGGAGCCTACGAGCAGTACTTC.